These 14 T cell receptor beta chains came from one sample sequenced in a study of T cells after yellow fever vaccination. TCRdb redid the calling of the 5' RACE reads with MiXCR, one entry per CDR3 protein. The profile shows roughly 120,000 distinct CDR3 sequences, 8.4% of them singletons. Sequenced material: CD8+ T cells sorted from PBMCs, taken 45 days after the yellow fever booster vaccination. The source of these receptors is a man younger than 40 who received the YFV17D yellow fever vaccine.

The table lists this clonotype with many counts. The V call is TRBV7-8, the J call TRBJ2-7; 9 bases match TRBD1. Trimming at V came to 5 bases and at J to 4 bases, leaving 3 bases not matched to a gene. CDR1 SGHVS and CDR2 FQNEAQ come from the germline V gene. CDR3 length equals 13 residues. This chain's CDR3 is CASSIGTGYEQYF. CDR3 nucleotides: TGTGCCAGCAGCATTGGGACAGGGTACGAGCAGTACTTC. Combining the CDR3 with reference TRBV7-8 and TRBJ2-7 gives the whole variable domain GAGVSQSPRYKVAKRGQDVALRCDPISGHVSLFWYQQALGQGPEFLTYFQNEAQLDKSGLPSDRFFAERPEGSVSTLKIQRTQQEDSAVYLCASSIGTGYEQYFGPGTRLTVT.

This clonotype was counted at least ten times. This chain links TRBV2 with TRBJ2-7; D gene ambiguous. The germline V gene has CDR1 SNHLY and CDR2 FYNNEI. The CDR3 has 14 residues. V was clipped by 3 bases and J by 0 bases, with 9 bases between them. This chain's CDR3 is CASSDAESSYEQYF. CDR3 nucleotide sequence: TGTGCCAGCAGTGACGCAGAAAGCTCCTACGAGCAGTACTTC.

This chain joins TRBV18 and TRBJ2-5; D is perhaps TRBD2 (6 bases). Trimming shortened V by 2 bases and J by 5 bases, and 12 bases separated the two germline ends. CDR3 length: 14 residues. The V gene's germline CDR1 is KGHSH and CDR2 LQKENI. The CDR3, as DNA: TGTGCCAGCTCACCAGCGGGATCGGAGGAGACCCAGTACTTC. Translated, it gives CASSPAGSEETQYF. The variable domain in full, completed from reference TRBV18 and TRBJ2-5, reads NAGVMQNPRHLVRRRGQEARLRCSPMKGHSHVYWYRQLPEEGLKFMVYLQKENIIDESGMPKERFSAEFPKEGPSILRIQQVVRGDSAAYFCASSPAGSEETQYFGPGTRLLVL.

In its sample, this clonotype was seen many times. The chain recombines TRBV7-4 with TRBJ2-7, with 12 nucleotides matching TRBD2. Trimming took 3 bases from V and 3 from J; bases not matched to a gene: 9. The CDR3 is made up of 17 amino acids. The germline gives CDR1 SGHVT, CDR2 SQSDAQ. CDR3: CASSFRLAGVCGYEQYF. CDR3 bases: TGTGCCAGCAGCTTTCGACTAGCGGGAGTCTGTGGCTACGAGCAGTACTTC. Variable domain in full (rest from reference TRBV7-4 and TRBJ2-7): GAGVSQSPRYKVAKRGRDVALRCDSISGHVTLYWYRQTLGQGSEVLTYSQSDAQRDKSGRPSGRFSAERPERSVSTLKIQRTEQGDSAVYLCASSFRLAGVCGYEQYFGPGTRLTVT.

The table lists this clonotype with many counts. V is TRBV6-5 and J is TRBJ2-3, with D tentatively TRBD1 or TRBD2 (6 bases each). The CDR3 is made up of 17 amino acids. Trimming took 0 bases from V and 3 from J, leaving 16 bases between them. In germline, CDR1 is MNHEY, CDR2 SVGAGI. CDR3 sequence: CASSYSPVPGATDTQYF. As DNA, the CDR3 is TGTGCCAGCAGTTACTCCCCCGTCCCGGGGGCTACAGATACGCAGTATTTT.

This clonotype has just a few counts. V gene TRBV20-1 combines with J gene TRBJ2-5; D might be TRBD2 (6 bases). Deletions cut 2 bases from V and 7 bases from J, with 14 bases between. The germline V gene encodes CDR1 DFQATT and CDR2 SNEGSKA (reference sequence). This CDR3 region has 13 residues. CDR3 sequence: CSARLGLAWTQYF. CDR3 sequence (DNA): TGCAGTGCTAGACTGGGACTGGCGTGGACCCAGTACTTC.

This clonotype was detected many times. The chain links TRBV6-2 or TRBV6-3 to TRBJ2-7, with D possibly matching TRBD1 (5 bases). Germline V lookup: CDR1 MNHEY, CDR2 SVGEGT. This CDR3 is built from 14 residues. The V gene lost 0 bases and the J gene lost 2 bases, with 8 bases spanning the gap. The CDR3 here is CASSYSTATYEQYF. CDR3 sequence (DNA): TGTGCCAGCAGTTACTCGACAGCTACCTACGAGCAGTACTTC.

The chain is built from TRBV11-2 and TRBJ2-1; 8 nucleotides line up with TRBD1. There are 16 residues in the CDR3. V was pared by 1 base and J by 7 bases, with 9 bases of the junction left unmatched. The germline CDR1 and CDR2 sequences are SGHAT and FQNNGV. CDR3 bases: TGTGCCAGCAGCTTAGTCCAAGGACAGGGAGGAAATGAGCAGTTCTTC. Protein sequence: CASSLVQGQGGNEQFF.

This clonotype appeared many times. The rearrangement links TRBV27 to TRBJ2-7, with D unclear. The germline V gene has CDR1 MNHEY and CDR2 SMNVEV (reference sequence). There are 14 residues in the CDR3. V was pared by 3 bases and J by 2 bases, with 11 bases between. CDR3 DNA: TGTGCCAGCAGTTTCTTTAGCACGGCCTACGAGCAGTACTTC. Amino acid sequence: CASSFFSTAYEQYF.

This clonotype was counted only a few times. V and J are TRBV7-9 and TRBJ2-5; 8 bases agree with TRBD1. Germline values: CDR1 SEHNR, CDR2 FQNEAQ (reference sequence). The CDR3 length is 13 residues. V gave up 6 bases and J gave up 4 bases; unmatched junction bases: 4. The CDR3 here is CASRTGTGETQYF. As DNA, the CDR3 is TGTGCCAGCAGAACCGGGACAGGAGAGACCCAGTACTTC.

The gene calls are TRBV15 and TRBJ1-1; D gene unclear. This CDR3 region has 14 residues. The germline gives CDR1 LNHNV, CDR2 YYDKDF (reference sequence). Trimming took 3 bases from V and 3 from J, leaving 11 bases between them. CDR3 residues: CATSRKRADTEAFF. Here the CDR3 DNA reads TGTGCCACCAGCAGGAAGAGGGCGGACACTGAAGCTTTCTTT. Based on the CDR3 plus reference TRBV15 and TRBJ1-1, the full variable domain is DAMVIQNPRYQVTQFGKPVTLSCSQTLNHNVMYWYQQKSSQAPKLLFHYYDKDFNNEADTPDNFQSRRPNTSFCFLDIRSPGLGDTAMYLCATSRKRADTEAFFGQGTRLTVV.

Many counts were recorded for this clonotype. The chain has TRBV27 and TRBJ2-2; D assignment may be TRBD1 or TRBD2 (5 bases each). Germline values: CDR1 MNHEY, CDR2 SMNVEV (reference sequence). The CDR3 has 18 amino acids. Between the trimmed V and J ends, which lost 5 bases and 4 bases, there was a span of 23 bases. The CDR3 protein is CASSHRDLQFASTGELFF. CDR3 DNA sequence: TGTGCCAGCAGTCACCGGGACCTCCAATTTGCGAGCACCGGGGAGCTGTTTTTT.

The CDR3 sequence is CASSQDLSGSTDTQYF. DNA for the CDR3: TGCGCCAGCAGCCAAGATCTAAGCGGGAGCACAGATACGCAGTATTTT. J is TRBJ2-3 and V is TRBV4-3; tentatively, D is TRBD2 (6 bases). CDR1 and CDR2 (germline): LGHNA, YSLEER. Between the trimmed V and J ends, which lost 0 bases and 0 bases, there was a span of 10 bases. This CDR3 has 16 amino acids.

This clonotype was found a few times. The rearrangement uses TRBV20-1 and TRBJ2-3, with TRBD1 identical over 9 bases. Germline V gene sequence: CDR1 DFQATT, CDR2 SNEGSKA (reference sequence). The CDR3 has 14 amino acids. After removal of 5 bases from V and 5 bases from J, the junction contained 8 bases not matched to a gene. Here the CDR3 DNA reads TGCAGTGCTCTCCCGGGACAGGGAGGAGATACGCAGTATTTT. This codes for CSALPGQGGDTQYF.